The 8 T cell receptor beta chains below all came from one sample that was sequenced in a study of blood T cell repertoires in COVID-19. The method was immunoSEQ multiplex PCR; TCRdb's version includes in-frame clones alone and lacks a portion of them. The sample includes 150,000 to 200,000 clones, 65% to 90% seen only once; the top ten take over 1.5%. The sample comprised peripheral blood. The receptors stem from a human donor in a cohort sampled during active COVID-19.

The chain recombines TRBV28 with TRBJ2-2, with a tentative D call TRBD1 (5 bases). The V and J ends lost 4 bases and 4 bases respectively, with 10 bases between them. CDR3 size: 14 residues. Germline V gives CDR1 MDHEN, CDR2 SYDVKM. The CDR3 spells CASSSTGRTGELFF. The CDR3 nucleotides read TGTGCCAGCAGTTCCACAGGTCGCACCGGGGAGCTGTTTTTT. The complete variable domain, with remaining parts taken from reference TRBV28 and TRBJ2-2, reads DVKVTQSSRYLVKRTGEKVFLECVQDMDHENMFWYRQDPGLGLRLIYFSYDVKMKEKGDIPEGYSVSREKKERFSLILESASTNQTSMYLCASSSTGRTGELFFGEGSRLTVL.

CDR3 in amino acids: CASSLAGAGVNTEAFF. In DNA, the CDR3 is TGTGCCAGCAGCTTAGCTGGGGCAGGGGTGAACACTGAAGCTTTCTTT. The rearrangement links TRBV7-2 to TRBJ1-1, with a tentative D call TRBD1 (6 bases). CDR1 is SGHTA and CDR2 is FQGNSA in the germline V gene. The CDR3 length is 16 residues. V lost 0 bases, J lost 0 bases, and 11 bases lay in between.

The V gene is TRBV19, the J gene TRBJ2-2; 9 bases align to TRBD1. The CDR3 is 18 residues long. The V and J ends lost 3 bases and 3 bases, in that order; junction bases with no gene match: 11. In germline, CDR1 is LNHDA, CDR2 SQIVND (reference sequence). In DNA form, the CDR3 reads TGTGCCAGTAGTATCTTGACCCCGGGACAGGGTCACACCGGGGAGCTGTTTTTT. Translating gives CASSILTPGQGHTGELFF.

The V call is TRBV28, the J call TRBJ1-1; 7 bases align to TRBD1. The CDR3 covers 12 residues. V lost 8 bases and J lost 5; bases outside the gene matches: 5. CDR1 MDHEN and CDR2 SYDVKM come from the germline V gene. CDR3 nucleotides: TGTGCCAGCGAAGGGGGCGGGACTGAAGCTTTCTTT. Translation: CASEGGGTEAFF. Combining the CDR3 with reference TRBV28 and TRBJ1-1 gives the whole variable domain DVKVTQSSRYLVKRTGEKVFLECVQDMDHENMFWYRQDPGLGLRLIYFSYDVKMKEKGDIPEGYSVSREKKERFSLILESASTNQTSMYLCASEGGGTEAFFGQGTRLTVV.

The J gene is TRBJ2-5, the V gene TRBV4-2; D is perhaps TRBD2 (6 bases). V was clipped by 0 bases and J by 6 bases, with 11 bases between them. The length of the CDR3 is 14 residues. Germline lookup yields CDR1 LGHNA and CDR2 YNFKEQ. CDR3 loop: CASSQEQGGKTQYF. Written as DNA, the CDR3 is TGTGCCAGCAGCCAAGAGCAGGGAGGAAAGACCCAGTACTTC.

A note on this clone: The sample contains more than one DNA sequence encoding this CDR3. The V call is TRBV6-1, the J call TRBJ2-7; TRBD1 is a possible D gene (6 bases). Germline V CDR1 and CDR2: MNHNS, SASEGT. The CDR3 is 14 amino acids. V gave up 2 bases and J gave up 4 bases, with 12 bases separating them. The CDR3 DNA sequence: TGTGCCAGCAGTGAAAGGGGGTCGGCGTACGAGCAGTACTTC. It yields the protein CASSERGSAYEQYF.

The chain employs TRBV11-2 and TRBJ1-2; D is ambiguous. V was pared by 2 bases and J by 2 bases, with 6 bases between. The germline gives CDR1 SGHAT, CDR2 FQNNGV. CDR3 length equals 13 residues. The CDR3 bases are TGTGCCAGCAGCTTACCGGGGAACTATGGCTACACCTTC. This gives the protein CASSLPGNYGYTF.

This chain links TRBV27 with TRBJ1-6, with 7 bases identical to TRBD1. Germline CDR1 is MNHEY and CDR2 is SMNVEV (reference sequence). With 10 bases clipped from V and 7 bases from J, the junction kept 4 bases outside the gene matches. The CDR3 length is 12 residues. CDR3 in DNA: TGTGCCACCCGACAGGGAAATTCACCCCTCCACTTT. This sequence encodes CATRQGNSPLHF.